This T cell receptor beta chain was observed in a study of cytomegalovirus exposure and HLA in healthy donors. Between the trimmed V and J ends, which lost 5 bases and 3 bases, there was a span of 14 bases. Germline CDR1 SGDLS, CDR2 YYNGEE. This CDR3 has 15 amino acids. Sequencing used immunoSEQ multiplex PCR; TCRdb keeps in-frame clones, though not all of them. Of under 150,000 clones detected, approximately 86% appear once; the ten largest clones hold roughly 9.4%. Remarks on this clone: Antigen: not known.

Study-wide findings and caveats: It was confirmed in vitro that a few of the CMV-associated chains were specific for CMV antigens. Listed as cytomegalovirus-associated were about 160 TCR beta chains.

The specimen was PBMCs. The rearrangement links TRBV9 to TRBJ2-2; tentatively, D is TRBD2 (6 bases). The receptor's source is a man between 18 and 35 years old in good health and CMV-seropositive. The CDR3 coding sequence is TGTGCCAGCAGGCTCGGAGGGCCGGACACCGGGGAGCTGTTTTTT. Its translation: CASRLGGPDTGELFF.